These 23 T cell receptor beta chains originate from one sample sequenced in a study of vaccination and CD4 T cells after COVID-19. Antigen specificity for these receptors is unknown. Sequencing of the DNA from cultured CD4+ T cells was carried out with the Oncomine TCR Beta short-read assay. One entry per CDR3 protein, called by TCRdb with MiXCR from the PCR reads. The table has roughly 12,000 distinct CDR3 sequences, roughly 31% seen once; the top ten hold around a third. Sample treatment: approximately 9-day PBMC culture with coronavirus spike peptide pools or control peptides (ViraFEST assay). The sequences come from CD4+ T cells from blood, cultured in vitro, collected before SARS-CoV-2 vaccination. The source of these receptors is a human donor who received a COVID-19 vaccine.

This clonotype was counted only a few times. The rearrangement links TRBV7-3 to TRBJ1-2, with D perhaps TRBD1 (5 bases). The germline gives CDR1 SGHTA, CDR2 FQGTGA. Trimming shortened V by 3 bases and J by 6 bases, and 11 bases separated the two germline ends. The CDR3 is 13 amino acids. In DNA form, the CDR3 reads TGTGCCAGCAGCTTGCAGGGTGGCGATGGCTACACCTTC. This codes for CASSLQGGDGYTF.

The sample holds a few counts of this clonotype. The rearrangement uses TRBV10-3 and TRBJ1-2; the match to TRBD1 covers 7 bases. Germline-derived CDR1 and CDR2 are ENHRY and SYGVKD. Trimming removed 6 bases from V and 6 bases from J; junction bases left unmatched: 4. The CDR3 runs 12 residues. CDR3 in DNA: TGTGCCATCAGGGAGGGGGCCCATGGCTACACCTTC. Its translation is CAIREGAHGYTF.

A few counts support this clonotype. The genes are TRBV24-1 and TRBJ2-5; the match to TRBD2 covers 10 bases. V lost 3 bases and J lost 4; bases outside the gene matches: 7. CDR1 and CDR2 (germline): KGHDR, SFDVKD. The CDR3 sequence is 16 residues long. CDR3 protein: CATSDDERGGRETQYF. The CDR3 DNA reads TGTGCCACCAGTGATGACGAGCGGGGGGGCCGAGAGACCCAGTACTTC.

This clonotype was counted a few times. V is TRBV7-9 and J is TRBJ1-2; D is unresolved. The CDR3 covers 15 residues. Germline V gene lookup returns CDR1 SEHNR and CDR2 FQNEAQ (reference sequence). V was clipped by 5 bases and J by 0 bases, with 13 bases between them. The CDR3 DNA follows: TGTGCCAGCAGCCAGGAATGGGTAGCTAACTATGGCTACACCTTC. It translates to CASSQEWVANYGYTF.

V gene TRBV7-6 combines with J gene TRBJ1-2; 7 bases agree with TRBD1. The CDR3 has 14 amino acids. The J segment lost 6 bases and the V segment lost 1 base, leaving 5 bases of the junction unmatched. Germline V gives CDR1 SGHVS, CDR2 FNYEAQ. The chain's CDR3 is CASSLGEGANGYTF. The DNA of the CDR3 is TGTGCCAGCAGCTTAGGGGAGGGGGCAAATGGCTACACCTTC.

This clonotype was counted only a few times. The chain recombines TRBV11-3 with TRBJ2-7; 7 bases are shared with TRBD1. The CDR3 loop spans 14 amino acids. Trimming removed 5 bases from V and 3 bases from J; junction bases left unmatched: 7. CDR1 and CDR2 (germline): SGHNT, YENEEA. The CDR3 DNA is TGTGCCAGCAGCCAAAGCCGGGACAGCTACGAGCAGTACTTC. Translating it yields CASSQSRDSYEQYF. Combining the CDR3 with reference TRBV11-3 and TRBJ2-7 gives the whole variable domain EAGVVQSPRYKIIEKKQPVAFWCNPISGHNTLYWYLQNLGQGPELLIRYENEEAVDDSQLPKDRFSAERLKGVDSTLKIQPAELGDSAVYLCASSQSRDSYEQYFGPGTRLTVT.

J is TRBJ1-5 and V is TRBV7-9; TRBD1 aligns across 7 bases. The V gene's germline CDR1 is SEHNR and CDR2 FQNEAQ (reference sequence). The CDR3 length is 16 residues. V lost 5 bases to trimming and J lost 3 bases; unmatched junction nucleotides: 10. This CDR3 is CASSHWTGRNNQPQHF. DNA of the CDR3: TGTGCCAGCAGCCATTGGACAGGACGAAACAATCAGCCCCAGCATTTT.

The rearrangement joins TRBV12-3 or TRBV12-4 to TRBJ1-4, with D perhaps TRBD1 (6 bases). CDR3 length: 13 amino acids. V gave up 6 bases and J gave up 7 bases, with 12 bases separating them. The CDR3 protein is CASRKTGGEKLFF. The DNA for the CDR3 is TGTGCCAGCAGAAAGACAGGTGGTGAAAAACTGTTTTTT.

This clonotype turned up a few times. The V call is TRBV5-1, the J call TRBJ1-2, with D unclear. Germline lookup yields CDR1 SGHRS and CDR2 YFSETQ. V dropped 6 bases and J dropped 0 bases, with 12 bases sitting between them. CDR3 size: 14 residues. The DNA of the CDR3 is TGCGCCAGCAAGTTAGCAGTTGCTAACTATGGCTACACCTTC. Its translation is CASKLAVANYGYTF.

This clonotype was observed a handful of times. The chain uses TRBV19 and TRBJ2-1, with TRBD1 identical over 7 bases. J lost 6 bases, V lost 5 bases, and 10 bases had no gene match. Germline values: CDR1 LNHDA, CDR2 SQIVND (reference sequence). The CDR3 runs 15 residues. The CDR3 DNA reads as TGTGCCAGTAGTTCCAACAGGGGTATAAGCAATGAGCAGTTCTTC. Amino acid sequence: CASSSNRGISNEQFF. The full variable domain, with the rest looked up from reference TRBV19 and TRBJ2-1, is DGGITQSPKYLFRKEGQNVTLSCEQNLNHDAMYWYRQDPGQGLRLIYYSQIVNDFQKGDIAEGYSVSREKKESFPLTVTSAQKNPTAFYLCASSSNRGISNEQFFGPGTRLTVL.

V gene TRBV11-3 combines with J gene TRBJ1-1; D is unresolved. V shed 5 bases and J shed 7 bases, with 14 bases lying between them. Per the germline V gene, CDR1 is SGHNT and CDR2 is YENEEA. The CDR3 has 13 residues. CDR3 DNA: TGTGCCAGCAGCATCAGGACGGAGCTTGAAGCTTTCTTT. Translated: CASSIRTELEAFF.

V usage is TRBV5-4 and J usage is TRBJ2-2; D uncertain. CDR3 length: 12 residues. Germline CDR1 is SGHNT and CDR2 is YYREEE (reference sequence). Trimming removed 0 bases from V and 5 bases from J, with 2 bases in between. The CDR3 sequence: CASSLDTGELFF. In DNA, the CDR3 is TGTGCCAGCAGCTTGGATACCGGGGAGCTGTTTTTT. The full variable domain, completed using reference TRBV5-4 and TRBJ2-2, is ETGVTQSPTHLIKTRGQQVTLRCSSQSGHNTVSWYQQALGQGPQFIFQYYREEENGRGNFPPRFSGLQFPNYSSELNVNALELDDSALYLCASSLDTGELFFGEGSRLTVL.

This clonotype was seen more than once but under ten times. The chain is built from TRBV30 and TRBJ1-1; TRBD1 agrees at 7 bases. The V gene's germline CDR1 is GTSNPN and CDR2 SVGIG (reference sequence). The CDR3 consists of 12 residues. Unmatched junction bases numbered 2, after V lost 1 base and J lost 6 bases. This chain's CDR3 is CAWSDRGAEAFF. The CDR3, as DNA: TGTGCCTGGAGTGACAGGGGTGCTGAAGCTTTCTTT.

This clonotype was detected only a few times. The rearrangement joins TRBV6-1 to TRBJ2-5; D ambiguous. This CDR3 comprises 15 residues. Trimming took off 10 bases at V and 4 bases at J, with 22 bases between the two ends. CDR1 MNHNS and CDR2 SASEGT come from the germline V gene. The CDR3 DNA sequence: TGTGCCACGACGGAAGCGATAGGGTCGAGAGAGACCCAGTACTTC. Amino acids: CATTEAIGSRETQYF.

V and J are TRBV14 and TRBJ2-7, with 8 bases matching TRBD1. This CDR3 is 18 amino acids long. CDR1 SGHDN and CDR2 FVKESK come from the germline V gene. The ends lost 3 bases at V and 2 bases at J; junction bases unmatched: 15. CDR3 sequence (DNA): TGTGCCAGCAGCCACCGGGACAGGCTCCCATTTGGCACCTACGAGCAGTACTTC. Its protein is CASSHRDRLPFGTYEQYF.

The chain has TRBV7-2 and TRBJ1-1, with D unresolved. The length of the CDR3 is 13 residues. V was cut by 5 bases and J by 5 bases, with 12 bases left in between. Looked up from germline, CDR1 is SGHTA and CDR2 is FQGNSA. As DNA, the CDR3 is TGTGCCAGCAGCCGAAGGTTCAGGACTGAAGCTTTCTTT. Its protein product is CASSRRFRTEAFF.

The chain combines TRBV5-1 with TRBJ2-2, with a tentative D call TRBD1 (6 bases). The germline gives CDR1 SGHRS, CDR2 YFSETQ. CDR3 size: 15 residues. The V end lost 2 bases, the J end lost 0 bases, and 8 bases lay between the germline ends. The DNA for the CDR3 is TGCGCCAGCAGCTTACAGGGACCGAACACCGGGGAGCTGTTTTTT. Translation gives CASSLQGPNTGELFF.

There are a few counts of this clonotype. This chain joins TRBV10-3 and TRBJ1-1, with 8 nucleotides matching TRBD1. The V gene end was trimmed by 3 bases and the J gene end by 1 base; junction bases not matched to a gene: 4. The CDR3 consists of 15 residues. Germline CDR1 reads ENHRY; CDR2 reads SYGVKD. CDR3 sequence (DNA): TGTGCCATCAGTGATCGGACAGGGAAGAACACTGAAGCTTTCTTT. Translated: CAISDRTGKNTEAFF.

The chain recombines TRBV6-1 with TRBJ1-3; tentatively, D is TRBD1 (5 bases). This CDR3 comprises 14 residues. The V end was cut by 8 bases, the J end by 2 bases, with 13 bases between. Germline V gene data show CDR1 as MNHNS and CDR2 as SASEGT. The CDR3 loop reads CASGASRAGNTIYF. For the CDR3, the DNA is TGTGCCAGCGGGGCGTCCAGGGCTGGAAACACCATATATTTT.

J is TRBJ2-5 and V is TRBV6-1; 9 bases are shared with TRBD2. Germline V lookup: CDR1 MNHNS, CDR2 SASEGT. The V and J ends lost 6 bases and 4 bases, in that order; junction bases with no gene match: 9. CDR3 length equals 15 residues. The CDR3, as DNA: TGTGCCAGCAGGGAGGGGCTAGCGGGGAGAGAGACCCAGTACTTC. The encoded protein is CASREGLAGRETQYF.

The chain couples TRBV6-1 to TRBJ2-7; tentatively, D is TRBD2 (5 bases). The CDR3 extends over 12 amino acids. The V gene's germline CDR1 is MNHNS and CDR2 SASEGT. With 4 bases removed from V and 4 bases from J, the gap between germline ends came to 8 bases. The CDR3 spells CASSVRGYEQYF. The CDR3 DNA reads TGTGCCAGCAGTGTCCGGGGTTACGAGCAGTACTTC.

This clonotype has just a few counts. This CDR3 is CASTSRTGEETQYF. CDR3 nucleotides: TGTGCCAGCACCTCCAGGACAGGGGAAGAGACCCAGTACTTC. V and J are TRBV25-1 and TRBJ2-5, with 9 bases fitting TRBD1. The CDR3 loop spans 14 amino acids. Germline loops: CDR1 MGHDK, CDR2 SYGVNS. Trimming cost V 7 bases and J 3 bases; bases outside gene matches: 6.

This clonotype was observed a few times. V and J are TRBV20-1 and TRBJ2-3; the D gene is possibly TRBD2 (6 bases). The V and J ends lost 1 base and 12 bases respectively, with 29 bases between them. The germline V gene encodes CDR1 DFQATT and CDR2 SNEGSKA (reference sequence). The CDR3 sequence is 17 residues long. The CDR3 spells CSARAFGLGGFTLGQYF. The CDR3 nucleotides are TGCAGTGCTAGAGCGTTTGGTTTGGGGGGTTTTACGTTGGGTCAGTATTTT.